This is a list of T cell receptor beta chains from one sample in a study of Graves' ophthalmopathy and Graves' hyperthyroidism. One entry per CDR3 protein, called by TCRdb with MiXCR from the multiplex PCR reads. Among over a million distinct CDR3 sequences listed, about 35% were seen once. Source material: peripheral blood or thyroid tissue (not recorded which). Receptor source: an adult man with Graves' hyperthyroidism. CDR3s include the opening cysteine and the closing phenylalanine or tryptophan. The order of the fields is CDR3 DNA, CDR3 protein, clone size, J gene, D gene, V gene. The D gene is left open where the match is weak. A row's size may be missing; if present it is once, few, many or a size class.

TGCAGCGGCGGGACTGGGACAGGGGGCTTAACCTACGAGCAGTACTTC	CSGGTGTGGLTYEQYF	-	TRBJ2-7	TRBD1	TRBV29-1
TGTGCCAGCAGTTCGCCGGAATGGGAGTCCTATAATTCACCCCTCCACTTT	CASSSPEWESYNSPLHF	-	TRBJ1-6	-	TRBV25-1
TGTGCCAGCAGCTCCCCCGGGACGGCCGGTTCACCCCTCCACTTT	CASSSPGTAGSPLHF	many	TRBJ1-6	-	TRBV7-9
TGCGCCAGCAGCAGGACAGACAACTATAATTCACCCCTCCACTTT	CASSRTDNYNSPLHF	many	TRBJ1-6	-	TRBV5-1
TGTGCCAGCAGCCTAAGACGGGGAGAGGGCTACACCTTC	CASSLRRGEGYTF	few	TRBJ1-2	-	TRBV7-9
TGTGCCAGCACATATTTTGGGGCCAACGTCCTGACTTTC	CASTYFGANVLTF	many	TRBJ2-6	-	TRBV2
TGCGCCAGCAGTGAGCCGGACAGTCAGGGGATCGCTGGCTACACCTTC	CASSEPDSQGIAGYTF	-	TRBJ1-2	-	TRBV10-2
TGTGCCAGCAGTTCCCGCCAGTATGCAGATACGCAGTATTTT	CASSSRQYADTQYF	-	TRBJ2-3	-	TRBV7-2
TGTGCCAGCAGTAACCTCGCCGGACGGATGAACACCGGGGAGCTGTTTTTT	CASSNLAGRMNTGELFF	-	TRBJ2-2	-	TRBV6-2/TRBV6-3
TGCAGTGCTCGTAATCACAGGGGGGACTATGGCTACACCTTC	CSARNHRGDYGYTF	-	TRBJ1-2	TRBD1	TRBV20-1
TGCAGCGTTGAACATCAGTTAGGGACCCAGCATTTT	CSVEHQLGTQHF	-	TRBJ1-5	-	TRBV29-1
TGCGCCAGCAGCTTGGGGGCAGGGGATAAGTTCTACGAGCAGTACTTC	CASSLGAGDKFYEQYF	many	TRBJ2-7	-	TRBV5-1
TGTGCCAGCAGCCGAGGACAGGGGTTGAGGTCTGAAGCTTTCTTT	CASSRGQGLRSEAFF	many	TRBJ1-1	TRBD1	TRBV11-2
TGTGCCAGCAGCTTGGTTACCTACCTGAACACTGAAGCTTTCTTT	CASSLVTYLNTEAFF	-	TRBJ1-1	-	TRBV5-8
TGTGCCAGCAGCTTAGATGCTTTCGAGCAGTACTTC	CASSLDAFEQYF	many	TRBJ2-7	-	TRBV7-2
TGCAGCTCTAAGGGGCCGTCGAACACTGAAGCTTTCTTT	CSSKGPSNTEAFF	-	TRBJ1-1	-	TRBV29-1
TGCGCCAGCAGTGCCGGACTAGCGGGAGTTCCTGGGGCCAACGTCCTGACTTTC	CASSAGLAGVPGANVLTF	-	TRBJ2-6	TRBD2	TRBV10-2
TGTGCCAGCAGTGAAGGGCAGGTTGAGAACACTGAAGCTTTCTTT	CASSEGQVENTEAFF	-	TRBJ1-1	-	TRBV2
TGTGCCAGCAGCTCTCGAGGGGGATTTGAGGAAAAACTGTTTTTT	CASSSRGGFEEKLFF	few	TRBJ1-4	-	TRBV14
TGCAGTGCTAGAAAGACAGGGAACCTTACGGAACAGTACTTC	CSARKTGNLTEQYF	once	TRBJ2-7	TRBD1	TRBV20-1
TGCGCCAGCAATCCGGGACAGGGGGCTAACTATGGGGCCAACGTCCTGACTTTC	CASNPGQGANYGANVLTF	-	TRBJ2-6	TRBD1	TRBV10-2
TGTGCCAGCAGTTATCACGTTGCCCCACAGTACTTC	CASSYHVAPQYF	-	TRBJ2-7	-	TRBV6-2/TRBV6-3
TGTGCCAGCAGTCTTACAGGGTTCGAGGAGCAGTACTTC	CASSLTGFEEQYF	-	TRBJ2-7	-	TRBV6-2/TRBV6-3
TGTGCCAGCAGCTCATCCCCCGGACAGAAGCACACCGGGGAGCTGTTTTTT	CASSSSPGQKHTGELFF	-	TRBJ2-2	-	TRBV5-8
TGTGCCAGCAGCCTGACAGGGACGGGAGAGACCCAGTACTTC	CASSLTGTGETQYF	-	TRBJ2-5	TRBD1	TRBV6-2/TRBV6-3
TGTGCCAGCAGCTACTCAGGACTAGCGGGTCGTCCCTACGAGCAGTACTTC	CASSYSGLAGRPYEQYF	many	TRBJ2-7	TRBD2	TRBV13
TGTGCCAGCAGTCCGCTTGCAGGGCACTACGAGCAGTACTTC	CASSPLAGHYEQYF	many	TRBJ2-7	-	TRBV12-3/TRBV12-4
TGTGCCACCAGCAGACGATCAACAGGGTTCGAGGCCTACGAGCAGTACTTC	CATSRRSTGFEAYEQYF	many	TRBJ2-7	-	TRBV15
TGCAGCGTTGTCAGGGAAGAGACCCAGTACTTC	CSVVREETQYF	many	TRBJ2-5	-	TRBV29-1
TGTGCCAGCAGCTCGGCGGGGACAGGGGGCTTCTATGGCTACACCTTC	CASSSAGTGGFYGYTF	-	TRBJ1-2	TRBD1	TRBV5-1
TGTGCCAGCAGCTTATTTGGACGGGACGCATCCTATGGCTACACCTTC	CASSLFGRDASYGYTF	many	TRBJ1-2	-	TRBV7-9
TGTGCCAGCAACAATCAGGGAAACACTGAAGCTTTCTTT	CASNNQGNTEAFF	many	TRBJ1-1	-	TRBV2
TGTGCCAGCAGTGAAGACTCCCCGCCGCGATGGACCCTGGAGGGCTACACCTTC	CASSEDSPPRWTLEGYTF	-	TRBJ1-2	-	TRBV10-3
TGTGCCAGCAGCTTAGTTGTGGCTCTCTACGAGCAGTACTTC	CASSLVVALYEQYF	many	TRBJ2-7	-	TRBV11-2
TGTGCCAGCAGGGATCACGGGGGGGCGTCCTACGAGCAGTACTTC	CASRDHGGASYEQYF	many	TRBJ2-7	TRBD2	TRBV2
TGTGCCAGCAGCTTAAGCGTATTTCGGGTGCGTCCGAACGAGCAGTACTTC	CASSLSVFRVRPNEQYF	few	TRBJ2-7	-	TRBV7-8